This passage covers 27 T cell receptor beta chains from one sample sequenced in a study of T cells after yellow fever vaccination. A single record per CDR3 protein comes from TCRdb applying MiXCR to the 5' RACE reads. The sample holds fewer than 400,000 distinct CDR3 sequences, around a tenth seen once. The sequencing here drew on CD4+ T cells sorted from PBMCs, taken 45 days after the yellow fever booster vaccination. Source of these receptors: a man in his late teens or twenties who received the YFV17D yellow fever vaccine.

The CDR3 spells CASSYQQNTEAFF. CDR3 nucleotide sequence: TGTGCCAGCAGTTATCAACAGAACACTGAAGCTTTCTTT. This sequence joins TRBV6-2 or TRBV6-3 and TRBJ1-1, with no clear D. CDR1 is MNHEY and CDR2 is SVGEGT in the germline V gene. The CDR3 is 13 residues long. The germline V and J ends were trimmed by 3 bases and 1 base, with 6 bases remaining between them.

This clonotype was recorded many times. The rearrangement links TRBV5-1 to TRBJ1-1; TRBD1 agrees at 9 bases. J was trimmed by 4 bases and V by 6 bases; bases with no gene match: 7. CDR1 and CDR2 (germline): SGHRS, YFSETQ. The CDR3 totals 14 residues. The CDR3 nucleotides read TGCGCCAGCACCCTTTTGACAGGGGGCACTGAAGCTTTCTTT. Residues: CASTLLTGGTEAFF.

This clonotype was detected only a few times. V usage is TRBV6-2 or TRBV6-3 and J usage is TRBJ2-4, with D possibly matching TRBD2 (5 bases). The CDR3 spans 16 residues. The ends were cut back, 6 bases at V and 1 base at J, with 16 bases in the middle. Germline values: CDR1 MNHEY, CDR2 SVGEGT. CDR3 region: CASRTRTYFAKNIQYF. The CDR3 DNA is TGTGCCAGCAGAACAAGGACTTACTTCGCCAAAAACATTCAGTACTTC.

This clonotype was observed many times. The chain couples TRBV10-1 to TRBJ2-2; D is perhaps TRBD1 or TRBD2 (6 bases each). Germline assignment: CDR1 WNHNN and CDR2 SYGVQD (reference sequence). This CDR3 region has 14 residues. Trimming took 6 bases from V and 2 from J, leaving 10 bases between them. DNA for the CDR3: TGCGCCAGCAGGGAGGGGGTCAACACCGGGGAGCTGTTTTTT. It encodes CASREGVNTGELFF.

This clonotype was recorded many times. This chain connects TRBV5-6 to TRBJ2-4; D might be TRBD1 or TRBD2, each matching 6 bases. Deletions cut 2 bases from V and 6 bases from J, with 9 bases between. Germline assignment: CDR1 SGHDT and CDR2 YYEEEE. The CDR3 has 13 amino acids. Here the CDR3 reads CASSFKGGNIQYF. The CDR3 bases are TGTGCCAGCAGCTTTAAGGGGGGAAACATTCAGTACTTC.

This clonotype was detected many times. The V call is TRBV5-5, the J call TRBJ2-4, with a possible D match to TRBD1 (5 bases). Germline V CDR1 and CDR2: SGHKS, YYEKEE (reference sequence). The length of the CDR3 is 15 residues. V dropped 2 bases and J dropped 0 bases, with 9 bases sitting between them. This CDR3 is CASSLTGVAKNIQYF. In nucleotides, the CDR3 is TGTGCCAGCAGCTTAACAGGAGTAGCCAAAAACATTCAGTACTTC.

This clonotype showed up many times. The V call is TRBV11-2, the J call TRBJ2-2; D is unclear. The germline V gene has CDR1 SGHAT and CDR2 FQNNGV. Trimming stripped 1 base from V and 4 bases from J, with 10 bases between. The CDR3 has 15 residues. CDR3 in amino acids: CASSLVAFGTGELFF. As DNA, the CDR3 is TGTGCCAGCAGCTTAGTCGCTTTTGGCACCGGGGAGCTGTTTTTT. Supplemented by reference TRBV11-2 and TRBJ2-2, the full variable domain reads EAGVAQSPRYKIIEKRQSVAFWCNPISGHATLYWYQQILGQGPKLLIQFQNNGVVDDSQLPKDRFSAERLKGVDSTLKIQPAKLEDSAVYLCASSLVAFGTGELFFGEGSRLTVL.

This clonotype was observed many times. V and J are TRBV5-4 and TRBJ1-2; D remains unclear. CDR3 size: 13 residues. V lost 2 bases and J lost 3, with 8 bases in between. CDR1 is SGHNT and CDR2 is YYREEE in the germline V gene (reference sequence). CDR3 nucleotides: TGTGCCAGCAGCTTCGAGAGGGACTATGGCTACACCTTC. Translated: CASSFERDYGYTF.

This clonotype was picked up a small number of times. V usage is TRBV5-1 and J usage is TRBJ2-3; possibly TRBD2 for D (5 bases). The CDR3 sequence is 13 residues long. The germline V gene encodes CDR1 SGHRS and CDR2 YFSETQ. V was trimmed by 0 bases and J by 6 bases, leaving 8 bases between them. DNA for the CDR3: TGCGCCAGCAGCTTGGGACTACTGGATACGCAGTATTTT. Its translation: CASSLGLLDTQYF.

This clonotype was seen a handful of times. V and J are TRBV7-3 and TRBJ1-1; possible D gene TRBD1, 5 bases. Germline V gene data show CDR1 as SGHTA and CDR2 as FQGTGA. V gave up 5 bases and J gave up 6 bases, with 16 bases separating them. CDR3 length equals 14 residues. The CDR3 protein is CASSGGRAPAEAFF. The CDR3 nucleotides read TGTGCCAGCAGCGGGGGGAGGGCCCCAGCTGAAGCTTTCTTT.

This clonotype showed up just a few times. The gene calls are TRBV10-3 and TRBJ2-7, with 7 bases identical to TRBD1. V was clipped by 5 bases and J by 5 bases; unmatched bases: 0. Germline lookup yields CDR1 ENHRY and CDR2 SYGVKD. This CDR3 spans 11 amino acids. The CDR3 reads CAISTGDEQYV. The CDR3 coding sequence is TGTGCCATCAGTACAGGGGACGAGCAGTACGTC.

This clonotype was detected many times. A junction end diverges from the germline sequence, so it may reflect a read error. This chain links TRBV11-2 with TRBJ2-5, with TRBD2 matching 13 bases. CDR3 size: 13 residues. Germline CDR1 and CDR2: SGHAT and FQNNGV. The CDR3 DNA reads as TGTGCCAGCAGCCCGGGACTAGCGGGGTACCATGCGTTC. This codes for CASSPGLAGYHAF.

This chain links TRBV18 with TRBJ2-3; D is unresolved. Trimming removed 2 bases from V and 2 bases from J, with 5 bases in between. Germline V CDR1 and CDR2: KGHSH, LQKENI. This CDR3 spans 13 amino acids. This chain's CDR3 is CASSPVATDTQYF. The CDR3 DNA reads as TGTGCCAGCTCACCAGTTGCCACAGATACGCAGTATTTT.

The sample holds a few counts of this clonotype. This may stem from a read error, because a much larger clone lies one nucleotide away. This chain joins TRBV6-5 and TRBJ2-2, with TRBD1 matching over 7 bases. J lost 4 bases, V lost 2 bases, and 1 base had no gene match. The CDR3 length is 14 residues. Per germline, CDR1 MNHEY and CDR2 SVGAGI. CDR3 amino acids: CASSYDRVTGELFF. The CDR3, as DNA: TGTGCCAGCAGTTACGACAGGGTCACCGGGGAGCTGTTTTTT.

In this sample, this clonotype turned up a few times. This rearrangement joins TRBV4-3 to TRBJ1-2; unclear D gene. Trimming cost V 1 base and J 0 bases, with 12 bases left between them. CDR1 is LGHNA, CDR2 YSLEER, per germline. CDR3 length equals 16 residues. The CDR3 nucleotides read TGCGCCAGCAGCCAAGTCGGCGAAACAGCTAACTATGGCTACACCTTC. Encoded protein: CASSQVGETANYGYTF.

The rearrangement joins TRBV7-9 to TRBJ1-1; D remains ambiguous. The CDR3 is 15 residues long. Per the germline V gene, CDR1 is SEHNR and CDR2 is FQNEAQ (reference sequence). V lost 5 bases and J lost 2, with 15 bases in between. The CDR3 region is CASSPREYFNTEAFF. DNA for the CDR3: TGTGCCAGCAGCCCTCGGGAATACTTTAACACTGAAGCTTTCTTT.

This clonotype was observed at least ten times. V is TRBV5-1 and J is TRBJ1-1; D unresolved. Germline V lookup: CDR1 SGHRS, CDR2 YFSETQ. V was clipped by 5 bases and J by 1 base, with 9 bases between them. The length of the CDR3 is 13 residues. The DNA of the CDR3 is TGCGCCAGCAGACCTACAGCGAACACTGAAGCTTTCTTT. It translates to CASRPTANTEAFF.

The chain has TRBV19 and TRBJ1-1; 7 nucleotides align to TRBD1. Germline V gene lookup returns CDR1 LNHDA and CDR2 SQIVND (reference sequence). The CDR3 is 15 residues long. The V gene end was trimmed by 5 bases and the J gene end by 3 bases; junction bases not matched to a gene: 9. CDR3 protein: CASSFHRGEDTEAFF. The CDR3 region has the DNA TGTGCCAGTAGTTTCCACAGGGGAGAGGACACTGAAGCTTTCTTT.

Here the CDR3 reads CASSLGTQGTEAFF. CDR3 sequence (DNA): TGCGCCAGCAGCTTGGGGACCCAGGGCACTGAAGCTTTCTTT. The rearrangement joins TRBV5-1 to TRBJ1-1; D perhaps matches TRBD1 (5 bases). The CDR3 totals 14 residues. The ends were cut back, 0 bases at V and 4 bases at J, with 10 bases in the middle. The germline V gene has CDR1 SGHRS and CDR2 YFSETQ.

The table lists this clonotype with a few counts. J is TRBJ2-5 and V is TRBV7-9; 8 bases line up with TRBD1. The CDR3 extends over 15 amino acids. CDR1 and CDR2 (germline): SEHNR, FQNEAQ (reference sequence). V was clipped by 6 bases and J by 5 bases; unmatched bases: 11. The CDR3: CASRREDRARETQYF. The CDR3, as DNA: TGTGCCAGCAGGCGAGAGGACAGGGCTCGGGAGACCCAGTACTTC.

The CDR3 spells CASRRSGGAADTQYF. As DNA, the CDR3 is TGTGCCTCGCGACGGAGCGGGGGGGCTGCAGATACGCAGTATTTT. This chain uses TRBV19 with TRBJ2-3; 10 bases agree with TRBD2. CDR3 length: 15 residues. Germline V gene data show CDR1 as LNHDA and CDR2 as SQIVND (reference sequence). The V segment lost 11 bases and the J segment 4 bases; nucleotides outside the gene matches: 12.

This clonotype occurred a few times. This chain uses TRBV9 with TRBJ2-4, with D perhaps TRBD1 (7 bases). The CDR3 is made up of 16 amino acids. The V gene lost 3 bases and the J gene lost 8 bases, with 21 bases spanning the gap. Looked up from germline, CDR1 is SGDLS and CDR2 is YYNGEE. CDR3 nucleotides: TGTGCCAGCAGCGCCTACGCGGGGCCAGGGGGATACATTCAGTACTTC. It translates to CASSAYAGPGGYIQYF.

This clonotype was counted ten times or more. The V gene is TRBV5-6, the J gene TRBJ1-1, with no clear D. CDR1 SGHDT and CDR2 YYEEEE come from the germline V gene. The CDR3 loop spans 11 amino acids. Trimming cost V 2 bases and J 2 bases, with 1 base left between them. CDR3 amino acids: CASSLNTEAFF. In DNA form, the CDR3 reads TGTGCCAGCAGCTTAAACACTGAAGCTTTCTTT.

This clonotype was picked up a small number of times. V and J are TRBV29-1 and TRBJ2-5; D is unclear. Germline V CDR1 and CDR2: SQVTM, ANQGSEA. The CDR3 loop spans 13 amino acids. Trimming removed 4 bases at V and 2 bases at J, with 11 bases between. CDR3 coding DNA: TGCAGCGTTGTGCCAGATATACAAGAGACCCAGTACTTC. Encoded protein: CSVVPDIQETQYF.

This chain uses TRBV6-1 with TRBJ2-7, with D possibly TRBD1 on 6 matching bases. The CDR3 is made up of 13 amino acids. The germline CDR1 and CDR2 sequences are MNHNS and SASEGT. The V gene lost 3 bases and the J gene lost 5 bases, with 11 bases spanning the gap. CDR3 coding DNA: TGTGCCAGCAGTGATCGAGGGGGAAACGAGCAGTACTTC. Amino acid sequence: CASSDRGGNEQYF.

This clonotype was seen only a few times. This sequence joins TRBV29-1 and TRBJ1-1; TRBD1 matches 7 bases. Germline CDR1 SQVTM, CDR2 ANQGSEA. Trimming at V came to 8 bases and at J to 1 base, leaving 7 bases not matched to a gene. This CDR3 has 13 amino acids. CDR3 in DNA: TGCAGCACCAACACAGGGGAGAACACTGAAGCTTTCTTT. It translates to CSTNTGENTEAFF. The variable domain in full, completed from reference TRBV29-1 and TRBJ1-1, reads SAVISQKPSRDICQRGTSLTIQCQVDSQVTMMFWYRQQPGQSLTLIATANQGSEATYESGFVIDKFPISRPNLTFSTLTVSNMSPEDSSIYLCSTNTGENTEAFFGQGTRLTVV.

The chain is built from TRBV20-1 and TRBJ2-3, with 14 nucleotides matching TRBD2. Germline trimming cut 6 bases from V and 2 bases from J; bases unmatched to any gene: 13. The germline V gene has CDR1 DFQATT and CDR2 SNEGSKA (reference sequence). The CDR3 is 18 residues long. The CDR3 sequence is CSANSGTSGGSSTDTQYF. Written as DNA, the CDR3 is TGCAGTGCAAACTCCGGGACTAGCGGGGGATCCTCCACAGATACGCAGTATTTT.